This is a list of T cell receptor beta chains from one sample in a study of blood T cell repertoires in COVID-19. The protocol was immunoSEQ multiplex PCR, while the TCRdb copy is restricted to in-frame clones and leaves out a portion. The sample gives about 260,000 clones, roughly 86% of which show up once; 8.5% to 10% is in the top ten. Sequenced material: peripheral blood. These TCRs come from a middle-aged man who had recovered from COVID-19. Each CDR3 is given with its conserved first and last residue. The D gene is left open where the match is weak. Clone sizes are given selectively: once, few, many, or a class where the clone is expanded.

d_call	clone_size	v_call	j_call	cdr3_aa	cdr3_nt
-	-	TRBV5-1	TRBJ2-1	CASSLSGAGNNEQFF	TGCGCCAGCAGCTTGTCTGGGGCCGGTAACAATGAGCAGTTCTTC
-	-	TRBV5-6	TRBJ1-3	CASSLSHRSRGNTIYF	TGTGCCAGCAGCTTGAGCCACCGTTCCCGAGGAAACACCATATATTTT
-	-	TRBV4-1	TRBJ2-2	CASSTARGTGELFF	TGCGCCAGCAGCACAGCACGGGGCACCGGGGAGCTGTTTTTT
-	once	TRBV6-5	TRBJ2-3	CASRAGTQGTDTQYF	TGTGCCAGCCGGGCCGGGACACAGGGCACAGATACGCAGTATTTT
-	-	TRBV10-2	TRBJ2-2	CASSGGQGFSNTGELFF	TGCGCCAGCAGTGGGGGGCAAGGGTTTTCGAACACCGGGGAGCTGTTTTTT
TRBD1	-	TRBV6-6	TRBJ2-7	CASRDRRSYEQYF	TGTGCCAGCCGGGACAGGAGATCCTACGAGCAGTACTTC
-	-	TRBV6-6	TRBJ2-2	CASSYSSTGELFF	TGTGCCAGCAGTTACTCCTCTACCGGGGAGCTGTTTTTT
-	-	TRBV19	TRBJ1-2	CASSNPRKGDYRSDDYGYTF	TGTGCCAGTAGTAACCCGAGAAAGGGGGACTATCGCTCAGATGACTATGGCTACACCTTC
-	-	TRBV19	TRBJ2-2	CASSNELRGTGELFF	TGTGCCAGTAGTAATGAGCTGCGTGGCACCGGGGAGCTGTTTTTT
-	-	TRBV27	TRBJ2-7	CASSSLPQASYEQYF	TGTGCCAGCAGCTCCCTACCACAGGCCTCCTACGAGCAGTACTTC
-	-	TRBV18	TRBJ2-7	CASSPPTYEQYF	TGTGCCAGCTCACCCCCAACCTACGAGCAGTACTTC
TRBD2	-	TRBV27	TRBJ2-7	CASRGLAGGISYEQYF	TGTGCCAGCAGGGGACTAGCGGGGGGTATCTCCTACGAGCAGTACTTC
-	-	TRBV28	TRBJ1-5	CASSSVAGRGNQPQHF	TGTGCCAGCAGCTCCGTAGCGGGTCGGGGCAATCAGCCCCAGCATTTT
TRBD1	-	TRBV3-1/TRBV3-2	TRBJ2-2	CASSPVGGQGYTGELFF	TGTGCCAGCAGCCCAGTCGGGGGACAGGGATACACCGGGGAGCTGTTTTTT
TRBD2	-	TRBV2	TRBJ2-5	CASTPGLAGGRWRETQYF	TGTGCCAGCACCCCGGGACTAGCGGGAGGAAGGTGGAGGGAGACCCAGTACTTC
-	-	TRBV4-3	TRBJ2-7	CASSQDPGSYEQYF	TGCGCCAGCAGCCAAGATCCCGGGTCCTACGAGCAGTACTTC
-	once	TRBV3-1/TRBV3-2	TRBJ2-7	CASSPSENEQYF	TGTGCCAGCAGCCCTAGCGAGAACGAGCAGTACTTC
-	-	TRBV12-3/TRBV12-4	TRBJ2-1	CASSLGGKQFF	TGTGCCAGCAGTTTAGGGGGCAAGCAGTTCTTC
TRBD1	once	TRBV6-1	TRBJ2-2	CASSETGGRAGELFF	TGTGCCAGCAGTGAAACAGGGGGACGGGCCGGGGAGCTGTTTTTT
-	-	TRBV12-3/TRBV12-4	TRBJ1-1	CASSLARGYEAFF	TGTGCCAGCAGTTTAGCAAGAGGATACGAAGCTTTCTTT
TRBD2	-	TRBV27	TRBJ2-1	CASSPQTSRKQFF	TGTGCCAGCAGTCCCCAGACTAGCCGTAAACAGTTCTTC
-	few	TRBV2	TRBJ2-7	CASRRGTSSYEQYF	TGTGCCAGCAGAAGAGGAACGAGCTCCTACGAGCAGTACTTC
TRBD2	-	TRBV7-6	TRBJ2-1	CASSLAGSSYNEQFF	TGTGCCAGCAGCCTAGCGGGGAGCTCCTACAATGAGCAGTTCTTC
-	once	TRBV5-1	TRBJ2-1	CASNPRGYNEQFF	TGCGCCAGCAACCCCAGGGGCTACAATGAGCAGTTCTTC
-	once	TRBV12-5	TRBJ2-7	CASALTSFREQYF	TGTGCTAGTGCCCTGACTAGTTTTCGCGAGCAGTACTTC
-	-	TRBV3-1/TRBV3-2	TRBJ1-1	CASSQTGLEAFF	TGTGCCAGCAGCCAGACCGGGTTGGAAGCTTTCTTT
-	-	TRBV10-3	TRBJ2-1	CAISESPFAGEQFF	TGTGCCATCAGTGAGTCACCCTTCGCAGGTGAGCAGTTCTTC
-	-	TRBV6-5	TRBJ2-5	CASSSTGETQYF	TGTGCCAGCAGTAGCACCGGTGAGACCCAGTACTTC
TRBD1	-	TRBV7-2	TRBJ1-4	CASSPDRGPGEKLFF	TGTGCCAGCAGCCCCGACAGGGGGCCAGGGGAAAAACTGTTTTTT
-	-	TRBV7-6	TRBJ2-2	CASSASGVALFF	TGTGCCAGCAGCGCAAGCGGAGTTGCCCTGTTTTTT
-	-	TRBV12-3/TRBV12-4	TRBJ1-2	CASSFSLNYGYTF	TGTGCCAGCAGCTTTTCCCTGAACTATGGCTACACCTTC
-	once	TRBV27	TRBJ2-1	CASSGGGDYYNEQFF	TGTGCCAGCAGTGGAGGGGGGGACTACTACAATGAGCAGTTCTTC
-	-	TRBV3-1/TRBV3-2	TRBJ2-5	CASSQDWRGQETQYF	TGTGCCAGCAGCCAAGATTGGAGGGGGCAGGAGACCCAGTACTTC
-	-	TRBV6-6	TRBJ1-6	CASIPGEGWNSPLHF	TGTGCCAGCATCCCCGGGGAGGGTTGGAATTCACCCCTCCACTTT
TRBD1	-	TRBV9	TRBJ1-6	CASSRQGALKAYNSPLHF	TGTGCCAGCAGTCGACAGGGGGCCTTAAAAGCCTATAATTCACCCCTCCACTTT
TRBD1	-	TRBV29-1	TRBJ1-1	CSVGMDRGNTEAFF	TGCAGCGTTGGAATGGACAGGGGGAACACTGAAGCTTTCTTT
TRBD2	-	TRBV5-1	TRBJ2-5	CASSISGGSGETQYF	TGCGCCAGCAGCATCAGTGGCGGGAGTGGGGAGACCCAGTACTTC
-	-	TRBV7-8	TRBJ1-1	CASSLAIRERKNTEAFF	TGTGCCAGCAGCTTAGCAATCAGGGAACGCAAGAACACTGAAGCTTTCTTT
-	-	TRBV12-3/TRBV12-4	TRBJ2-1	CASSFAGNEQFF	TGTGCCAGCAGTTTCGCAGGCAATGAGCAGTTCTTC
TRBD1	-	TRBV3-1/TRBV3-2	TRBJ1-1	CASSPTDRGTEAFF	TGTGCCAGCAGCCCAACCGACAGGGGGACTGAAGCTTTCTTT
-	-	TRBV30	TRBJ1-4	CAFQEGSEKLFF	TGTGCCTTTCAGGAGGGGAGTGAAAAACTGTTTTTT
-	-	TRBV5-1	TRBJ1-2	CASSSGERYGYTF	TGCGCCAGCAGTTCAGGCGAACGCTATGGCTACACCTTC